This entry features one TCR beta chain sequence. What antigen it recognizes has not been identified. There are no base qualities to consult, and no much larger clone falls within one base. Each donor gave one peripheral blood draw, around 100 mL on average, collected into heparinised tubes. A BD FACSAria II and a panel including CD45RO, CCR7, CD25, CD127, CD95 and CD27 were used to sort naive, central memory, regulatory and stem cell-like memory CD4+ T cells. All sorted populations exceeded 95% purity. Right away, PBMCs were isolated by Lymphoprep density gradient centrifugation and were stained directly, with no culture step. To minimize batch effects, samples were stained and sorted in pairs, one healthy donor with one patient per experiment. The High Capacity cDNA Reverse Transcription Kit was used to reverse transcribe all of the isolated RNA, meaning that expressed TCRB transcripts were what got sequenced. Naive, central memory and regulatory T cell samples underwent deep immunoSEQ sequencing, averaging around 3.6 million total reads per sample. After sorted cells were lysed in RLT buffer, RNA was extracted with DNase-treated RNeasy Micro or Mini kits, with the choice depending on cell number. To prevent cross-contamination, each cell subset was processed individually, whereas patient and healthy donor samples were processed jointly. TCRB sequences were amplified from cDNA with the immunoSEQ multiplex PCR, producing 87-bp fragments spanning the CDR3 region. Sequencing of the amplicons was done on the Illumina HiSeq platform. From the authors' description of their analysis: PCR bias was corrected computationally using synthetic template baselines, and reads within Hamming distance 2 were collapsed, with unmergeable singletons discarded. Reads were aligned against IMGT so that V, D and J genes, CDR3 length and insertions or deletions at six rearrangement sites could be assigned. Clonotype counts were normalized to sorted cell number within each subset before computing true diversity and Gini coefficients with the tcR R package. The overlap coefficient, calculated on TCRB nucleotide sequences, was used to measure repertoire sharing. Out-of-frame TCRB sequences from naive cells were analyzed as a proxy for the pre-selection repertoire. Held by TCRdb, this immuneACCESS table contains in-frame sequences only and omits some clones. Under half of the omission traces to an unresolved V gene where checked; the cause of the rest is unknown. V and J calls and clone size are copied from that table; D and trimming were computed from the DNA. This sample lists 360,000 or so clones; about 20% were detected once. Approximately 0.046% of the sample lies in the top ten.

The data belong to a study of beta chain features in type 1 diabetes (dated by TCRdb to the late 2010s). Looking at the study overall: Patients and healthy donors did not differ in mean age, gender distribution, total cell number or subset yield. Naive and central memory subsets were obtained from all 30 or so donors, but regulatory and stem cell-like memory subsets were isolated from only 8 patients and roughly 8 healthy donors. A total of roughly 100 million sorted cells were examined across all samples, and the number of cells per subset was strongly correlated with RNA yield. The study compared the TCRB repertoires of sorted circulating CD4+ T cell subsets in recently diagnosed type 1 diabetes patients with those in matched healthy donors.

The CDR3 contains 20 residues, cysteine and phenylalanine counted. This entry keeps only the CDR3 DNA: 60 bases, framed from base 1. Here V drops 0 bases and J drops 0 bases, and the junction holds 16 bases not matched to any gene. As encoded in the germline V gene, CDR1 is SQVTM while CDR2 is ANQGSEA. Overall study results and their limits: In all four CD4+ subsets, TCRB CDR3 length was moderately but significantly shorter in type 1 diabetes patients. Fewer insertions and more nucleotide deletions at VDJ recombination sites were observed in patients with type 1 diabetes, implying thymic rearrangement abnormalities. Shorter templates might be favored by PCR, yet because patient and control samples were amplified and corrected together, any such skew would affect both groups equally. Because the HLA sub-analyses included only small numbers of individuals, any influence of HLA type on TCRB rearrangement was left unresolved. Naive, central memory and regulatory TCRB repertoires appeared more similar among patients than among healthy donors. Because cDNA was sequenced instead of genomic DNA, highly expressing activated cells could be over-represented, though the groups showed no difference in activation or CD3 levels.

The clonotype comes from a woman under 30 in good health. The chain joins TRBV29-1 to TRBJ1-5, with 8 bases aligning to TRBD1. Sequenced material: naive CD4+ T cells from blood. The cell subset or site label of this sample denotes: true naive CD4+ T cells. The DNA sequence reads TGCAGCGTTGAAGACGGTCGGGACAGGCCGTGCCCCTATAGCAATCAGCCCCAGCATTTT. This sequence encodes CSVEDGRDRPCPYSNQPQHF.